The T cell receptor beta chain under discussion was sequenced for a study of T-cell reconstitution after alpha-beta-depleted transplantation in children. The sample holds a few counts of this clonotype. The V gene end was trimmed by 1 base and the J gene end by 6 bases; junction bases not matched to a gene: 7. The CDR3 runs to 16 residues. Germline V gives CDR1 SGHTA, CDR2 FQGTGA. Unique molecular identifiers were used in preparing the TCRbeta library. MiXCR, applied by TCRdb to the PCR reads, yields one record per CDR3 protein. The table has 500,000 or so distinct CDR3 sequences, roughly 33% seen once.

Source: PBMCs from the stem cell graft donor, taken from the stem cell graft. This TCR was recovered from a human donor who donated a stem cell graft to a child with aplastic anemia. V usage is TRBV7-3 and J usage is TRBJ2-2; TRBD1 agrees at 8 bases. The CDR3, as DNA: TGTGCCAGCAGCTTAAATTCCCAGGGGGCGTCCGGGGAGCTGTTTTTT. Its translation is CASSLNSQGASGELFF.